One and the same sample provided the 28 T cell receptor beta chains below, sequenced in a study of technical replicates of blood from a few donors. The table came from immunoSEQ multiplex PCR; TCRdb's copy has only in-frame clones and leaves some out. The repertoire holds more than 75,000 clones, around 93% seen once, with less than 0.3% in the top ten. Sequencing was performed on T cells isolated from PBMCs. Receptor source: a human donor in good health.

The chain joins TRBV11-3 to TRBJ1-1, with unresolved D. The CDR3 is made up of 12 amino acids. Per the germline V gene, CDR1 is SGHNT and CDR2 is YENEEA. V shed 4 bases and J shed 4 bases, with 7 bases lying between them. CDR3 protein: CASSSTPTEAFF. The CDR3 DNA is TGTGCCAGCAGCTCGACACCCACTGAAGCTTTCTTT.

DNA for the CDR3: TGTGCCAGCAGTTTATCAGGGGGTCATGGCTACACCTTC. It translates to CASSLSGGHGYTF. The J gene is TRBJ1-2, the V gene TRBV27; tentative D call: TRBD1 (6 bases). The CDR3 is 13 amino acids. Germline V gene lookup returns CDR1 MNHEY and CDR2 SMNVEV (reference sequence). Deletions cut 0 bases from V and 6 bases from J, with 8 bases between.

The V gene is TRBV6-5, the J gene TRBJ2-3; D ambiguous. Germline V CDR1 and CDR2: MNHEY, SVGAGI. The CDR3 has 12 amino acids. The V gene lost 5 bases and the J gene lost 2 bases, with 5 bases spanning the gap. The CDR3 region has the DNA TGTGCCAGCAGTGCTACCACAGATACGCAGTATTTT. It encodes CASSATTDTQYF.

This clone showed up just once. The chain uses TRBV28 and TRBJ1-1; 7 bases match TRBD1. CDR3 length: 13 residues. Germline-derived CDR1 and CDR2 are MDHEN and SYDVKM. V lost 6 bases and J lost 5; bases outside the gene matches: 6. CDR3 sequence (DNA): TGTGCCAGCAGAAGGGGGCAGGGAACTGAAGCTTTCTTT. Protein product: CASRRGQGTEAFF.

CDR3 DNA: TGTGCCACCAGCAGAGTCCGCGGGGGAGGCACCGGGGAGCTGTTTTTT. Translated, it gives CATSRVRGGGTGELFF. The chain carries TRBV15 and TRBJ2-2; 7 bases agree with TRBD2. The ends lost 1 base at V and 4 bases at J; junction bases unmatched: 6. There are 16 residues in the CDR3. Per the germline V gene, CDR1 is LNHNV and CDR2 is YYDKDF (reference sequence). The full variable domain, with the rest looked up from reference TRBV15 and TRBJ2-2, is DAMVIQNPRYQVTQFGKPVTLSCSQTLNHNVMYWYQQKSSQAPKLLFHYYDKDFNNEADTPDNFQSRRPNTSFCFLDIRSPGLGDTAMYLCATSRVRGGGTGELFFGEGSRLTVL.

This chain uses TRBV10-3 with TRBJ2-5, with TRBD2 matching over 7 bases. Germline values: CDR1 ENHRY, CDR2 SYGVKD. The CDR3 runs 17 residues. J was trimmed by 4 bases and V by 2 bases; bases with no gene match: 13. The DNA of the CDR3 is TGTGCCATCAGTGAGAGGGCGGGGGAGGGATTCGGAGAGACCCAGTACTTC. It encodes CAISERAGEGFGETQYF.

This clone appeared a few times. V is TRBV7-8 and J is TRBJ1-2; D unresolved. CDR3 length: 12 amino acids. Per the germline V gene, CDR1 is SGHVS and CDR2 is FQNEAQ. V was clipped by 3 bases and J by 8 bases, with 10 bases between them. This chain's CDR3 is CASSLPSGGYTF. The CDR3 nucleotides are TGTGCCAGCAGCTTGCCTTCGGGGGGCTACACCTTC. Full variable domain (missing parts from reference TRBV7-8 and TRBJ1-2): GAGVSQSPRYKVAKRGQDVALRCDPISGHVSLFWYQQALGQGPEFLTYFQNEAQLDKSGLPSDRFFAERPEGSVSTLKIQRTQQEDSAVYLCASSLPSGGYTFGSGTRLTVV.

The V gene is TRBV28, the J gene TRBJ1-2; 7 bases line up with TRBD1. Germline V gene sequence: CDR1 MDHEN, CDR2 SYDVKM. CDR3 length equals 14 residues. V shed 3 bases and J 4 bases; nucleotides not matched to a gene: 5. The CDR3 nucleotides are TGTGCCAGCAGTTTCGGAGACAGGGTCTATGGCTACACCTTC. It is translated as CASSFGDRVYGYTF.

The gene calls are TRBV19 and TRBJ2-3, with a possible D match to TRBD1 (5 bases). Looked up from germline, CDR1 is LNHDA and CDR2 is SQIVND (reference sequence). With 4 bases removed from V and 6 bases from J, the gap between germline ends came to 14 bases. The CDR3 is 14 residues long. The CDR3 DNA sequence: TGTGCCAGTAGTACCTCCTCCAGGGTGGATACGCAGTATTTT. It yields the protein CASSTSSRVDTQYF.

The chain combines TRBV7-8 with TRBJ1-6; tentative D call: TRBD1 (6 bases). This CDR3 spans 16 amino acids. Trimming took off 5 bases at V and 2 bases at J, with 13 bases between the two ends. Per the germline V gene, CDR1 is SGHVS and CDR2 is FQNEAQ. CDR3 coding DNA: TGTGCCAGCAGCGTAACAGGGATGCCCTATAATTCACCCCTCCACTTT. It codes for CASSVTGMPYNSPLHF.

The rearrangement joins TRBV25-1 to TRBJ1-1; D remains ambiguous. Trimming stripped 3 bases from V and 4 bases from J, with 9 bases between. Per the germline V gene, CDR1 is MGHDK and CDR2 is SYGVNS. The CDR3 is made up of 13 amino acids. The CDR3 loop reads CASSDKKFTEAFF. The DNA of the CDR3 is TGTGCCAGCAGTGACAAAAAATTCACTGAAGCTTTCTTT.

This chain links TRBV4-1 with TRBJ2-3; D is possibly TRBD2 (5 bases). The V end was cut by 0 bases, the J end by 0 bases, with 10 bases between. The CDR3 runs 16 residues. CDR1 and CDR2 from the germline V gene are MGHRA and YSYEKL. The CDR3 is CASSQDQAASTDTQYF. The CDR3 region has the DNA TGCGCCAGCAGCCAAGATCAAGCGGCTAGCACAGATACGCAGTATTTT.

The V call is TRBV7-6, the J call TRBJ2-2; D is undetermined. Trimming shortened V by 0 bases and J by 4 bases, and 6 bases separated the two germline ends. There are 14 residues in the CDR3. Germline values: CDR1 SGHVS, CDR2 FNYEAQ. The CDR3 loop is CASSLAPSTGELFF. DNA for the CDR3: TGTGCCAGCAGCTTAGCGCCCAGCACCGGGGAGCTGTTTTTT. The complete variable domain, with remaining parts taken from reference TRBV7-6 and TRBJ2-2, reads GAGVSQSPRYKVTKRGQDVALRCDPISGHVSLYWYRQALGQGPEFLTYFNYEAQQDKSGLPNDRFSAERPEGSISTLTIQRTEQRDSAMYRCASSLAPSTGELFFGEGSRLTVL.

The chain employs TRBV30 and TRBJ2-3; 14 bases line up with TRBD2. Germline values: CDR1 GTSNPN, CDR2 SVGIG (reference sequence). Germline trimming cut 1 base from V and 8 bases from J; bases unmatched to any gene: 8. This CDR3 spans 16 amino acids. The CDR3 reads CAWSEGLAGAGVTQYF. The CDR3, as DNA: TGTGCCTGGAGTGAGGGACTAGCGGGGGCGGGGGTTACGCAGTATTTT.

V gene TRBV6-5 combines with J gene TRBJ1-5; D remains unclear. The CDR3 runs 15 residues. Trimming cost V 6 bases and J 1 base, with 13 bases left between them. Germline assignment: CDR1 MNHEY and CDR2 SVGAGI. For the CDR3, the DNA is TGTGCCAGCAGCTTCTCCCCGGGGAGCAATCAGCCCCAGCATTTT. Its translation: CASSFSPGSNQPQHF.

This chain joins TRBV5-1 and TRBJ1-4; 7 positions agree with TRBD1. Germline V gene data show CDR1 as SGHRS and CDR2 as YFSETQ. The CDR3 has 15 amino acids. J was trimmed by 5 bases and V by 3 bases; bases with no gene match: 7. CDR3 amino acids: CASSYAGGENEKLFF. The CDR3 nucleotides are TGCGCCAGCAGCTACGCAGGGGGTGAAAATGAAAAACTGTTTTTT.

The DNA for the CDR3 is TGTGCCAGCAGTTCCGGGACAGGGGGCTTCCAGCCCCAGCATTTT. As protein: CASSSGTGGFQPQHF. V usage is TRBV5-5 and J usage is TRBJ1-5, with 12 bases identical to TRBD1. The germline V gene has CDR1 SGHKS and CDR2 YYEKEE (reference sequence). J was trimmed by 7 bases and V by 5 bases; bases with no gene match: 7. CDR3 length: 15 amino acids.

The chain links TRBV13 to TRBJ2-1; TRBD1 matches at 7 bases. The germline V gene has CDR1 PRHDT and CDR2 FYEKMQ (reference sequence). The CDR3 spans 15 residues. V was pared by 2 bases and J by 2 bases, with 3 bases of the junction left unmatched. The CDR3: CASSLKRGPYNEQFF. Written as DNA, the CDR3 is TGTGCCAGCAGCTTAAAGAGGGGGCCCTACAATGAGCAGTTCTTC.

This sequence joins TRBV19 and TRBJ1-2, with TRBD1 matching 10 bases. The CDR3 contains 14 residues. CDR1 and CDR2 (germline): LNHDA, SQIVND (reference sequence). V trimming: 6 bases; J trimming: 6 bases; junction bases outside the gene matches: 7. CDR3 DNA: TGTGCCAGTAGCAGGGGACAGGGGAAAGATGGCTACACCTTC. Its translation is CASSRGQGKDGYTF.

In regard to this clone: Different DNA sequences within this sample yield the same CDR3. The rearrangement joins TRBV5-4 to TRBJ1-1; unclear D gene. The CDR3 has 13 amino acids. CDR1 is SGHNT, CDR2 YYREEE, per germline (reference sequence). V lost 2 bases, J lost 1 base, and 6 bases lay in between. The CDR3 here is CASSFSRNTEAFF. CDR3 nucleotide sequence: TGTGCCAGCAGCTTTTCCAGGAACACTGAAGCTTTCTTT.

The chain carries TRBV4-1 and TRBJ2-7; weak D call: TRBD2 (6 bases). Germline V gene sequence: CDR1 MGHRA, CDR2 YSYEKL. V gave up 3 bases and J gave up 3 bases, with 12 bases separating them. The CDR3 runs to 14 residues. The CDR3 nucleotides read TGCGCCAGCAGCCAGGAGGGAGCCCACTACGAGCAGTACTTC. Translation gives CASSQEGAHYEQYF.

The chain links TRBV7-2 to TRBJ2-7; tentative D call: TRBD2 (6 bases). Germline V lookup: CDR1 SGHTA, CDR2 FQGNSA. The CDR3 consists of 17 residues. Trimming left V 1 base short and J 2 bases short, with 18 bases between. CDR3 bases: TGTGCCAGCAGCTTAGGAGAGAGTCGGGGGATCACCTACGAGCAGTACTTC. It yields the protein CASSLGESRGITYEQYF.

This chain connects TRBV2 to TRBJ2-1, with 13 bases matching TRBD2. CDR3 length: 16 residues. Losses at the gene ends were 6 bases for V and 8 bases for J; bases not matched to a gene: 10. Germline values: CDR1 SNHLY, CDR2 FYNNEI. The CDR3 DNA reads as TGTGCCAGCAGCTTTCTCATAGGACTAGCGGGAGATGAGCAGTTCTTC. Its protein is CASSFLIGLAGDEQFF.

This chain uses TRBV28 with TRBJ2-7; perhaps TRBD2 as D (6 bases). CDR3 length: 11 amino acids. Germline CDR1 and CDR2: MDHEN and SYDVKM. V dropped 7 bases and J dropped 6 bases, with 10 bases sitting between them. The CDR3 sequence: CASISGGEQYF. Written as DNA, the CDR3 is TGTGCCAGCATTAGCGGAGGCGAGCAGTACTTC.

V usage is TRBV15 and J usage is TRBJ2-3, with D possibly TRBD2 on 7 matching bases. Deletions cut 0 bases from V and 2 bases from J, with 12 bases between. The CDR3 length is 16 residues. Germline CDR1 and CDR2: LNHNV and YYDKDF (reference sequence). DNA for the CDR3: TGTGCCACCAGCAGAGATGGGGGGGCCTTCACAGATACGCAGTATTTT. Protein: CATSRDGGAFTDTQYF.

The chain uses TRBV10-2 and TRBJ1-4; 9 bases map to TRBD1. CDR1 and CDR2 (germline): WSHSY, SAAADI. The CDR3 covers 15 residues. V dropped 4 bases and J dropped 7; count of bases not matched to a gene: 7. Here the CDR3 DNA reads TGCGCCAGCAGTGTACTGACAGGGGGTGGTGAAAAACTGTTTTTT. It yields the protein CASSVLTGGGEKLFF.

The chain uses TRBV7-2 and TRBJ1-2, with 7 positions matching TRBD1. The CDR3 loop spans 16 amino acids. V shed 5 bases, J shed 7 bases, and the junction held 16 bases outside the gene matches. Germline V CDR1 and CDR2: SGHTA, FQGNSA. In DNA form, the CDR3 reads TGTGCCAGCAGCCCAAGATGGGACAGTCCTTTTAGTGGCTACACCTTC. Its protein product is CASSPRWDSPFSGYTF.

The chain links TRBV9 to TRBJ2-1, with D unclear. The CDR3 totals 17 residues. Germline V lookup: CDR1 SGDLS, CDR2 YYNGEE. V was shortened by 0 bases and J by 7 bases, with 20 bases between the two germline ends. This CDR3 reads CASSVGVPRVLGNEQFF. The DNA of the CDR3 is TGTGCCAGCAGCGTAGGGGTCCCTCGGGTCCTAGGTAATGAGCAGTTCTTC.